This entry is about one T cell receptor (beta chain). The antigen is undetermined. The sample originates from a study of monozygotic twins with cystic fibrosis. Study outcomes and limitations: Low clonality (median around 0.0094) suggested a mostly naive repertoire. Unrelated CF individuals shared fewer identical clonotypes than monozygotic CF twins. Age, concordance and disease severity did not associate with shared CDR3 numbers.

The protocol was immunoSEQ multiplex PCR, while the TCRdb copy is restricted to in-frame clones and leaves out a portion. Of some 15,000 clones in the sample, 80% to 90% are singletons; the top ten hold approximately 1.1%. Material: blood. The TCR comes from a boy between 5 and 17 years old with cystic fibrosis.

This CDR3 is CASSLVTGTNYGYTF. For the CDR3, the DNA is TGTGCCAGCAGCTTAGTTACGGGTACTAACTATGGCTACACCTTC. The chain recombines TRBV7-8 with TRBJ1-2; D gene ambiguous. V was shortened by 1 base and J by 0 bases, with 9 bases between the two germline ends. Germline CDR1 is SGHVS and CDR2 is FQNEAQ. The CDR3 has 15 amino acids.